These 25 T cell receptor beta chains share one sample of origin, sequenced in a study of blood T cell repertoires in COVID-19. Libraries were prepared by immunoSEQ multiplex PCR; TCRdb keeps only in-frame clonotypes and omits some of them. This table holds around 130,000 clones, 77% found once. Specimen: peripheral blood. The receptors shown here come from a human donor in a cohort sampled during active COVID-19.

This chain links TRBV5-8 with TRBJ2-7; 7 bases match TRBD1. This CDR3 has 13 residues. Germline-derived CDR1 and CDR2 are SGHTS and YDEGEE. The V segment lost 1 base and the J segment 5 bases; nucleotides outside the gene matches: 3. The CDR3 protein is CASSLKGADEQYF. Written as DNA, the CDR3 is TGTGCCAGCAGCTTGAAGGGGGCGGACGAGCAGTACTTC.

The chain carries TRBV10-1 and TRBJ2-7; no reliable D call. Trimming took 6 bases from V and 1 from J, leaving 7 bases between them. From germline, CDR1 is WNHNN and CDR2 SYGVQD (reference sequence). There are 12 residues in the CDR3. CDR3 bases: TGCGCCAGCAGCCCCTTTTCCTACGAGCAGTACTTC. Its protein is CASSPFSYEQYF.

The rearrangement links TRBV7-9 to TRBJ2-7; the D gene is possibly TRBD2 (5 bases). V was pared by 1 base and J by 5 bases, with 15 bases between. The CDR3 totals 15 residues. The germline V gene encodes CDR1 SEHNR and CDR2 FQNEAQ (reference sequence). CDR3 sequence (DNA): TGTGCCAGCAGCTTAGAAGAACGAGGGTCCCACGAGCAGTACTTC. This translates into CASSLEERGSHEQYF. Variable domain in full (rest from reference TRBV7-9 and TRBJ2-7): DTGVSQNPRHKITKRGQNVTFRCDPISEHNRLYWYRQTLGQGPEFLTYFQNEAQLEKSRLLSDRFSAERPKGSFSTLEIQRTEQGDSAMYLCASSLEERGSHEQYFGPGTRLTVT.

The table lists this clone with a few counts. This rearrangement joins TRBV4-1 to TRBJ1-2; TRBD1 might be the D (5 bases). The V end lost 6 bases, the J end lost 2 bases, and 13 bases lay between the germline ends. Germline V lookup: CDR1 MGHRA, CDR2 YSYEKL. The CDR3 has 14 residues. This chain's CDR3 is CASRDLGGNYGYTF. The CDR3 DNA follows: TGCGCCAGCAGAGACTTGGGGGGGAACTATGGCTACACCTTC.

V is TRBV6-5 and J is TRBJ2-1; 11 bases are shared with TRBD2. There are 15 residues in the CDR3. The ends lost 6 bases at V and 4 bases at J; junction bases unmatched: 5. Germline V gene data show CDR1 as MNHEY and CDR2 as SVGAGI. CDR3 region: CASRTTSGIYNEQFF. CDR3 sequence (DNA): TGTGCCAGCAGAACGACTAGCGGGATTTACAATGAGCAGTTCTTC.

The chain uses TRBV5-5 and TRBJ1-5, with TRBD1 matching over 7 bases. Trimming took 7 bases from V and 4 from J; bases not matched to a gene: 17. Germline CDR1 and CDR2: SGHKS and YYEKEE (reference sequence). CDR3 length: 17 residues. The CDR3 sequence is CASALGQGGWGNQPQHF. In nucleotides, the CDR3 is TGTGCCAGCGCCCTGGGGCAGGGGGGTTGGGGAAATCAGCCCCAGCATTTT.

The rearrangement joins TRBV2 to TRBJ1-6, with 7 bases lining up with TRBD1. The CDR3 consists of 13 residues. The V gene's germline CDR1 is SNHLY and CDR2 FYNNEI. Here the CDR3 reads CATREGGNSPLHF. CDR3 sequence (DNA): TGTGCGACGCGGGAAGGGGGCAATTCACCCCTCCACTTT.

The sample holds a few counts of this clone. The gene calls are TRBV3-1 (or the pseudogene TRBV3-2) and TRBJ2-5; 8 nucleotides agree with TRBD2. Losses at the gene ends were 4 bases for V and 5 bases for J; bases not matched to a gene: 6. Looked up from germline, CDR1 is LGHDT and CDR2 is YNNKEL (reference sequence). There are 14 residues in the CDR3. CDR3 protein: CASSPRGGWETQYF. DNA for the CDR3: TGTGCCAGCAGCCCACGGGGGGGGTGGGAGACCCAGTACTTC.

The CDR3 coding sequence is TGTGCCAGCAGCTTTGTAACAGGCTACACCTTC. It is translated as CASSFVTGYTF. The chain has TRBV7-9 and TRBJ1-2, with no clear D. This CDR3 region has 11 residues. CDR1 is SEHNR and CDR2 is FQNEAQ in the germline V gene (reference sequence). V dropped 3 bases and J dropped 8 bases, with 7 bases sitting between them.

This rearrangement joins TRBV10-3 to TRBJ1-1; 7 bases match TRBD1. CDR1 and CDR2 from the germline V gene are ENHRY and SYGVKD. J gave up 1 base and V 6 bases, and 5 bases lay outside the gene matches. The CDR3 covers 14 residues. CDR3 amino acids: CAIRGDRENTEAFF. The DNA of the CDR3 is TGTGCCATCAGGGGAGACAGGGAGAACACTGAAGCTTTCTTT.

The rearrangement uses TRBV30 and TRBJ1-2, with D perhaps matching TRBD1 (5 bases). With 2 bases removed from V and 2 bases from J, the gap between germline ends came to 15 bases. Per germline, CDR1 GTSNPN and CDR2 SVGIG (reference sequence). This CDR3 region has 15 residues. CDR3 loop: CAWSPGHTPNYGYTF. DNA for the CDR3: TGTGCCTGGAGTCCAGGACACACTCCAAACTATGGCTACACCTTC.

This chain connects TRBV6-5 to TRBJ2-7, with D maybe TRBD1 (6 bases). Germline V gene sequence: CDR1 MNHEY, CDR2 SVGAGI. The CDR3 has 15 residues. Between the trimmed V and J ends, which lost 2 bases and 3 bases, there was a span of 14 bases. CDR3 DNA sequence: TGTGCCAGCAGTTACAACGGACAGAGCTTCTACGAGCAGTACTTC. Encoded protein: CASSYNGQSFYEQYF.

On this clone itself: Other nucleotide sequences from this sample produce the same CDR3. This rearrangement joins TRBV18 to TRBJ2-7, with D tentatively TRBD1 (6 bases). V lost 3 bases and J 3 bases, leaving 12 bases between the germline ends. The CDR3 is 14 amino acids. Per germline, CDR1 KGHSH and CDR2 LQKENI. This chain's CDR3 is CASSPRQDSYEQYF. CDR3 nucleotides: TGTGCCAGCTCACCCCGACAGGATAGCTACGAGCAGTACTTC.

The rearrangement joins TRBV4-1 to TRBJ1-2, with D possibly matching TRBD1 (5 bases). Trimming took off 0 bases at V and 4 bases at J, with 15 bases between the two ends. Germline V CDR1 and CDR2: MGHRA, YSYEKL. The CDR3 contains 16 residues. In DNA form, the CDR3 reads TGCGCCAGCAGCCAAGACCCAATGGGGGGTGCCTATGGCTACACCTTC. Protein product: CASSQDPMGGAYGYTF.

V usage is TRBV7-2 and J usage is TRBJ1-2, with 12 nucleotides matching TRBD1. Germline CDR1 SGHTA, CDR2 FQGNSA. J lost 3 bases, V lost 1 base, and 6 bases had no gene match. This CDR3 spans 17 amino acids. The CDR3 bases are TGTGCCAGCAGCTTAGTGGGGACAGGGGGCTTTGACTATGGCTACACCTTC. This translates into CASSLVGTGGFDYGYTF.

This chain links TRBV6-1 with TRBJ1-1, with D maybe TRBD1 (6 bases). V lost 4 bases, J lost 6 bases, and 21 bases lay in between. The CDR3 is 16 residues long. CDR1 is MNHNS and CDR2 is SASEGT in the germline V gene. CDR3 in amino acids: CASSAWQGWGEAEAFF. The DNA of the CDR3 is TGTGCCAGCAGTGCCTGGCAGGGGTGGGGCGAGGCTGAAGCTTTCTTT.

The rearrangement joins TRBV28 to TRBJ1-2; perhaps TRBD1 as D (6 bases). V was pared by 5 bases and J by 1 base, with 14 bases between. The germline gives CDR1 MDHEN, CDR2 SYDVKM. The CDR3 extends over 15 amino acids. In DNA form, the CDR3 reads TGTGCCAGCAGTGAACAGACAGGTCGTAACTATGGCTACACCTTC. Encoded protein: CASSEQTGRNYGYTF.

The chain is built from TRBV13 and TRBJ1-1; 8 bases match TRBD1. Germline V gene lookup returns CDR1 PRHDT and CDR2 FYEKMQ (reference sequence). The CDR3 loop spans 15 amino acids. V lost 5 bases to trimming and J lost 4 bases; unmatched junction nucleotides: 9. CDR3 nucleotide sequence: TGTGCCAGCAGCCTTCGACAGGGGAGGTTCACTGAAGCTTTCTTT. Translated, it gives CASSLRQGRFTEAFF.

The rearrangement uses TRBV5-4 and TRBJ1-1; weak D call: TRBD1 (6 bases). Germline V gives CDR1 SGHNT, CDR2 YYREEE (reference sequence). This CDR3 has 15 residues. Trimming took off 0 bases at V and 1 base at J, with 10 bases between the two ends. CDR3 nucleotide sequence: TGTGCCAGCAGCTTGGGACAGGTGGCGAACACTGAAGCTTTCTTT. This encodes CASSLGQVANTEAFF.

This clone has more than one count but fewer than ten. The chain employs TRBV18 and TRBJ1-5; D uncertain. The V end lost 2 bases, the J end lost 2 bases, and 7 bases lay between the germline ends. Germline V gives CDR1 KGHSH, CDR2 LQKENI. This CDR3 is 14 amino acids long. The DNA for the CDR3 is TGTGCCAGCTCACCATGGGAGGGCAATCAGCCCCAGCATTTT. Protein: CASSPWEGNQPQHF.

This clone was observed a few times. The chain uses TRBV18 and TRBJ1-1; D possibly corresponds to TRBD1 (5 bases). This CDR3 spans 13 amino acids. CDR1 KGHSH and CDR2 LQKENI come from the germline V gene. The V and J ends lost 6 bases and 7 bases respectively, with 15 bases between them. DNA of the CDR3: TGTGCCAGCTCTTCCCCGGGCAGGGATGAAGCTTTCTTT. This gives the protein CASSSPGRDEAFF.

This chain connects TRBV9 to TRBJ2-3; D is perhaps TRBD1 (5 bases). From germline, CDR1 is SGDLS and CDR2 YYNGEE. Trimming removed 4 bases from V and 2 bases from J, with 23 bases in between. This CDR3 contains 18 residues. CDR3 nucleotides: TGTGCCAGCAGCTCTAGGGTAAGGGCAGGGCTTCACACAGATACGCAGTATTTT. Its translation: CASSSRVRAGLHTDTQYF. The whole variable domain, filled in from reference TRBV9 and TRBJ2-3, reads DSGVTQTPKHLITATGQRVTLRCSPRSGDLSVYWYQQSLDQGLQFLIQYYNGEERAKGNILERFSAQQFPDLHSELNLSSLELGDSALYFCASSSRVRAGLHTDTQYFGPGTRLTVL.

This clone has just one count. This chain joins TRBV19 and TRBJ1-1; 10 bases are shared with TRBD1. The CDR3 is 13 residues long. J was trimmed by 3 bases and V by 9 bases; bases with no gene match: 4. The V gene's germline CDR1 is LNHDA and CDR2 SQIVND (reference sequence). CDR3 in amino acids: CASRQGAYTEAFF. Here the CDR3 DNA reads TGTGCCAGCCGACAGGGGGCTTACACTGAAGCTTTCTTT.

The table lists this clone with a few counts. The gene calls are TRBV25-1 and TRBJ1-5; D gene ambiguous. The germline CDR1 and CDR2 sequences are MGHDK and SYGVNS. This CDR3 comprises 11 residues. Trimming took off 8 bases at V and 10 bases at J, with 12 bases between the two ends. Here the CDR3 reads CASGEASPQHF. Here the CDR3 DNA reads TGTGCCAGCGGGGAGGCTTCCCCCCAGCATTTT.

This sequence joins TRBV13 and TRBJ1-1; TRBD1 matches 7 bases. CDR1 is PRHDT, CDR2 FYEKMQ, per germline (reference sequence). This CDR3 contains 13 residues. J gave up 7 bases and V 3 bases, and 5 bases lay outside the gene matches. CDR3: CASSLRDSLEAFF. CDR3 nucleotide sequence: TGTGCCAGCAGCTTGAGGGACAGTCTTGAAGCTTTCTTT.